This T cell receptor beta chain derives from a study of cytomegalovirus exposure and HLA in healthy donors (TCRdb year 2017). For context, the study as a whole: According to an earlier analysis of 450 to 650 of the donors, roughly 180 million T cells yielded 120 million or so unique TCR beta sequences and about 300 Gb of sequence data. About 300 gigabases of sequencing data and approximately 85 million unique TCR sequences were included in an early release covering around 650 HLA-typed donors. Among the roughly 390 genotyped donors, around 81% belonged to the genetic ancestry cluster associated with self-reported Caucasian donors. The study was designed to test whether signatures of past pathogen exposure could be identified by cataloging public T cell receptors. The T cell repertoires of several hundred subjects were profiled by immunosequencing and related to cytomegalovirus serostatus. Along with the roughly 710-subject first cohort, a separate validation cohort of about 110 different subjects was used. To predict cytomegalovirus infection status, the study combined high-throughput TCR immunosequencing, statistical association of individual TCRs with disease status, and machine learning. In a later analysis, previously published TCR beta repertoires from about 670 donors were re-analyzed and high-resolution HLA genotyping was added so that TCR occurrence patterns could be studied. Rather than using new phenotypic data, the later analysis identified candidate immune exposures from TCR beta sequences and from how often those sequences occurred across donors. An earlier analysis of 500 to 650 of the donors applied high-throughput TCR beta sequencing to assess whether each TCR beta V gene segment acted as functional or pseudogenic. Donor age, sex, ethnicity and CMV serostatus were compiled together with the repertoire data. Genome-wide SNP genotypes for about three fifths of the 666 donors were used in a later genetic analysis, which treated that subset as a discovery cohort. Every discovery cohort repertoire had been produced on one sequencing platform. Class I and class II HLA loci were covered by the typing at four-digit resolution. The number of donors typed differed by locus, with roughly 620-640 for A, B, C, DRB1 and DQB1, more than 500 for DQA1, under 610 for DPA1, and around 430 for DPB1. About five DR-DQ haplotypes were treated as single units for association and clustering because of strong linkage in the cohort. Among 350 to 400 genotyped donors of the cohort, an average of around 240,000 unique TCR beta nucleotide sequences were sequenced per donor, around 20% of them non-productive. What the research found in general, with its limitations: In a later analysis, the rate of TCR association differed among HLA loci, with DRB1 alleles having the most associated TCRs and HLA-C alleles having the fewest. A later analysis found that HLA-associated TCR beta chains were more clonally expanded and had lower generation probabilities than equally common non-associated chains. Across donors, most TCR sequences were observed very rarely, whereas some public TCRs were present in many individuals. Because some donors lacked HLA typing at each locus, the association tests relied only on the typed subset. When HLA alleles, especially DR and DQ, strongly co-occurred, TCR associations were difficult to assign to individual alleles. In vitro tests confirmed that a few of the cytomegalovirus-associated TCR beta chains recognize cytomegalovirus antigens. In a later analysis, some 17,000 TCR beta sequences were associated with specific HLA alleles at a false discovery rate of 0.05. Some IMGT-functional V segments, including TRBV6-2 and TRBV6-3, could not be told apart with the 87-base-pair reads, so those segments were excluded. The authors suggested that the approach could potentially be generalized to other disease states and immunological phenotypes. Most CMV-associated TCR beta chains appeared to be HLA-restricted in a later analysis, and the HLA associations seemed to be driven largely by CMV exposure. Broadly in line with IMGT annotations, most TCR beta V segments showed up in productive rearrangements about 87% or about 30% of the time in an earlier analysis of several hundred of the donors. Sequencing depth was assumed to be roughly uniform across donors in the presence/absence analyses, though that assumption may not hold. According to a later genetic analysis, donors in an Asian-associated ancestry cluster had fewer N-insertions in productive TCRs than the roughly 670-donor mean. A further reported finding was that TCR beta sequences accurately predicted the HLA-A and HLA-B alleles for most subjects in the first cohort. In a later genetic analysis, a missense DCLRE1C variant was associated with V-gene and J-gene trimming of TCR beta chains, and the association was replicated in an independent cohort. The earlier analysis of some 560 of the donors excluded seventeen rarely observed V segments, including chromosome 9 orphons, because counts were too low. In this cohort, only TCR beta chains were sequenced, and detectable features were limited by the absence of alpha or paired-chain data. A total of 150 to 200 TCR beta chains were listed by the study as associated with cytomegalovirus. Linkage disequilibrium might explain the correlated functional status among segregating V segments, but an unknown experimental factor could not be excluded. According to a later analysis, parvovirus B19, influenza, CMV and Epstein-Barr virus appeared linked to several top co-occurrence clusters. Immune exposure information for the cohort was limited to CMV serostatus. In both the original and validation cohorts, the classifier was reported to diagnose cytomegalovirus status with high specificity and sensitivity. A cluster of highly shared sequence variants was judged likely to represent a technical artifact of the sequencing pipeline.

CDR1 SGHDT and CDR2 YYEEEE are derived from the germline V gene. V and J are truncated by 4 bases and 0 bases respectively, leaving an intervening sequence of 19 bases. From the cysteine through the phenylalanine, the CDR3 covers 17 amino acids. The read is trimmed to its CDR3 DNA, 51 bases read in frame from base 1. Of note for this clone: This clone's antigen is unknown.

Library preparation employed the immunoSEQ multiplex PCR assay. For the multiplex PCR, a mixture combining 60 forward primers for TCR Vbeta segments and 13 reverse primers for TCR Jbeta segments was used. Amplification of the CDR3 region of rearranged TCR beta genes was performed with a multiplex PCR assay on genomic DNA. On the Illumina HiSeq System, the amplified TCR beta libraries were sequenced as 87-base-pair reads. Regarding the original processing steps: In a later analysis, roughly 80 million unique TCR beta chains were counted across the roughly 700 repertoires, and roughly 9.9 million of these chains were shared by at least two donors. Raw reads were error-corrected and collapsed into unique sequences with a nearest-neighbor algorithm that merged closely related sequences to remove PCR and sequencing errors. V, D and J gene segments were assigned by aligning CDR3 sequences to IMGT reference sequences. For a sequence to be retained, a match of at least six nucleotides to both a V gene segment and a J gene segment was required. A rearrangement was called productive if the CDR3 had no stop codons and remained in frame with V and J, and every other rearrangement was called non-productive. Following IMGT convention, CDR3 was defined as the stretch from the second conserved V-encoded cysteine to the conserved J-encoded phenylalanine. The earlier analysis of a few hundred of the donors excluded sequences that lacked an unambiguous match to a single V gene segment. In an earlier analysis of roughly 600 of the donors, a V segment was called functional when productive rearrangements were above 56.7%, and segregating when the standard deviation between donors exceeded 5%. A statistical classification framework was built for diagnosing cytomegalovirus status from the catalog of TCR beta chain sequences. In a later analysis, TCR nucleotide sequences were compared against IMGT/GENE-DB human TR gene sequences so that V and J genes could be assigned. The TCRdist pipeline was used in a later analysis to assign CDR3 sequences and most-parsimonious VDJ recombination scenarios. In a later analysis, each TCR beta chain was defined by its CDR3 amino acid sequence together with its V-gene family, and reads lacking a unique V-gene family were excluded. In a later analysis, several hundred highly shared, low-generation-probability nucleotide sequences were removed to address suspected cross-contamination and a sequencing artifact. In a later analysis, a clonal expansion index was calculated for each public chain from normalized within-repertoire ranks of inferred template counts. Generation probabilities in a later analysis came from a VDJ recombination model fitted to out-of-frame rearrangements, and those results were checked against IGoR. Hypergeometric tests were used in a later analysis to score TCR-TCR, TCR-HLA and TCR-CMV co-occurrence, with a repertoire-size bias correction applied to the TCR pairs. A later analysis estimated false discovery rates by permuting HLA or CMV assignments 20 times. A later analysis grouped co-occurring TCRs with DBSCAN, adding TCRdist sequence similarity when clustering within HLA-allele-positive subsets. For co-occurrence clustering, repertoires with fewer than 30,000 or more than 120,000 public chains were excluded, along with 5 or 6 repertoires with anomalous nucleotide sharing. What TCRdb holds here is the immuneACCESS table cut down to in-frame rearrangements. Part of the clones is not present; checked against another copy, under half of the missing clones reflect an unresolved V gene, and the others are unexplained. V and J calls and clone size are given by that table; D and trimming were obtained from the DNA. This sample's listing comprises around 100,000 clones. The ten largest clonotypes hold around 3.4% of the sample.

The cohort consisted of 600 or so healthy bone marrow donors. At the time of sampling, every cohort member was nominally healthy, though immune exposures that went unrecorded were likely present. The donor was CMV seronegative and was included in the group of a few hundred seronegative cohort members. Every donor gave a peripheral blood sample, and the peripheral blood mononuclear cells from that sample were used for TCR beta sequencing. The Qiagen DNeasy Blood Extraction Kit was used to extract genomic DNA from the blood cell samples. The sample comprised PBMCs. The V and J genes are TRBV5-6 and TRBJ1-2; possibly the D gene is TRBD1, per 6 matching bases. The TCR comes from a young woman in good health and CMV-seronegative. The CDR3 in this case is CASSPITGRSTNYGYTF. The bases are TGTGCCAGCAGCCCAATAACAGGGCGGTCGACTAACTATGGCTACACCTTC.